Described below is a single T cell receptor (beta chain) sequence and its context. Its antigen is as yet unknown. This entry is derived from a study of cytomegalovirus exposure and HLA in healthy donors. The study's findings and limits: Subsequent analysis showed first-cohort TCR clusters tending to co-occur in approximately 120 validation repertoires.

TCRdb's copy holds only in-frame clones and misses some; the assay was immunoSEQ multiplex PCR. The data hold approximately 220,000 clones, with around nine tenths observed a single time. The junction had 4 bases not matched to a gene; V was cut back by 5 bases and J by 2 bases. The CDR3 totals 15 residues. Germline V CDR1 and CDR2: MNHEY, SMNVEV (reference sequence). The source is a man between 18 and 29 years old in good health and CMV-seronegative. Sequencing was carried out using PBMCs. This chain joins TRBV27 and TRBJ2-7; 12 bases are a match to TRBD2. DNA of the CDR3: TGTGCCAGCAGTGAACTAGCGGGAGGAACCTACGAGCAGTACTTC. Residues: CASSELAGGTYEQYF.